The T cell receptor beta chain described here comes from a study of CD8+ T cells in alopecia areata. Whole-study findings and limits: Affected lesional scalp, above all in alopecia totalis/universalis, was more clonal than normal scalp.

On this clone: Its antigen is currently unknown.

Sequencing used cDNA as its template, made by extracting RNA and reverse transcribing it. Method: immunoSEQ multiplex PCR; TCRdb's copy keeps in-frame clones and lacks some. The data show 12,000 or so clones, under 65% seen once. Alopecia areata patients provided lesional scalp punch biopsies and peripheral blood. Sequencing was performed on skin. This clonotype was obtained from a human donor with alopecia areata.

The CDR3 region has the DNA TGTGCCAGCAGTTTATGGGGACAGGGGCCCCACGAGCAGTACTTC. It codes for CASSLWGQGPHEQYF. V and J are TRBV28 and TRBJ2-5, with 10 bases fitting TRBD1. Near its end, the DNA agrees better with TRBJ2-7, so the J call may be wrong. Germline loops: CDR1 MDHEN, CDR2 SYDVKM. CDR3 size: 15 residues.